This T cell receptor beta chain was recovered during a study of post-analysis software for immune sequencing data. General study findings and limits: The five TRBV segments detected at higher frequency in patients than in controls included TRBV5-6, TRBV5-1 and TRBV20-1.

Each TCR beta cDNA library carried unique molecular identifiers. Via MiXCR, TCRdb re-called the PCR reads, giving one row per CDR3 protein. This repertoire shows over 700,000 distinct CDR3 sequences, roughly 29% found once; its top ten account for 0.5% to 0.6%. The CDR3 runs to 11 residues. Germline values: CDR1 MNHEY, CDR2 SVGAGI. V lost 4 bases, J lost 7 bases, and 4 bases lay in between. This clonotype turned up a few times. Its antigen is currently unknown. The source is a girl aged 10 to 17 with multiple sclerosis. Source material: blood. This chain connects TRBV6-5 to TRBJ1-4; D uncertain. CDR3 in amino acids: CASSWGEKLFF. The CDR3 region has the DNA TGTGCCAGCAGTTGGGGTGAAAAACTGTTTTTT.